The 18 T cell receptor beta chains reported below all come from one sample, sequenced in a study of shared clonotypes between healthy human individuals. The protocol was immunoSEQ multiplex PCR, while the TCRdb copy is restricted to in-frame clones and leaves out a portion. The repertoire consists of around 1,100,000 clones, with roughly 80% occurring once and the leading ten covering about 0.94%. The sample taken for sequencing was memory CD4+ T cells from PBMCs. The subset is: CD45RA-negative fraction. All receptors come from a man between 18 and 35 years old in good health. Some clones in this sample may be carry-over from other donors' samples.

There are many counts of this clone. This chain uses TRBV28 with TRBJ1-1; no firm D call. The CDR3 has 14 amino acids. V was clipped by 1 base and J by 10 bases, with 16 bases between them. The germline V gene encodes CDR1 MDHEN and CDR2 SYDVKM. The CDR3 coding sequence is TGTGCCAGCAGTTTATTAGGGTCAACCAAAGTAGCTTTCTTT. Its protein is CASSLLGSTKVAFF.

This chain joins TRBV7-9 and TRBJ2-7, with TRBD2 matching 8 bases. The V gene end was trimmed by 1 base and the J gene end by 2 bases; junction bases not matched to a gene: 4. Per germline, CDR1 SEHNR and CDR2 FQNEAQ (reference sequence). This CDR3 comprises 15 residues. CDR3 amino acids: CASSLVRAGAYEQYF. For the CDR3, the DNA is TGTGCCAGCAGCTTAGTTCGAGCGGGGGCCTACGAGCAGTACTTC.

J is TRBJ2-1 and V is TRBV12-2; the D segment call TRBD1 is taken from the table without a DNA check. TRBV12-2 is assigned pseudogene status. The CDR3 totals 17 residues. The CDR3 sequence is CASRSHRGPRVYNEQFF. CDR3 nucleotide sequence: TGTGCAAGTCGCTCTCACAGGGGCCCGAGGGTCTACAATGAGCAGTTCTTC.

The V and J genes are TRBV7-9 and TRBJ1-2, with D perhaps TRBD1 (6 bases). From germline, CDR1 is SEHNR and CDR2 FQNEAQ (reference sequence). Trimming took 0 bases from V and 7 from J, leaving 12 bases between them. The CDR3 length is 14 residues. CDR3: CASSLAWRGSGYTF. The CDR3 nucleotides are TGTGCCAGCAGCTTAGCTTGGAGGGGGTCTGGCTACACCTTC.

The chain links TRBV27 to TRBJ1-2, with unresolved D. Trimming took off 3 bases at V and 0 bases at J, with 5 bases between the two ends. The CDR3 contains 13 residues. In germline, CDR1 is MNHEY, CDR2 SMNVEV (reference sequence). CDR3 amino acids: CASSFRPNYGYTF. The CDR3 nucleotides are TGTGCCAGCAGTTTCAGGCCTAACTATGGCTACACCTTC.

The count of this clone is one. This chain uses TRBV4-2 with TRBJ2-5; 11 nucleotides agree with TRBD2. This CDR3 is built from 15 residues. CDR1 and CDR2 from the germline V gene are LGHNA and YNFKEQ. V was clipped by 4 bases and J by 0 bases; unmatched bases: 1. Written as DNA, the CDR3 is TGTGCCAGCAGCCCGGGACTAGCGGACCAAGAGACCCAGTACTTC. Translated: CASSPGLADQETQYF.

The V call is TRBV28, the J call TRBJ1-5; 9 bases line up with TRBD1. From germline, CDR1 is MDHEN and CDR2 SYDVKM. The CDR3 is 18 residues long. J lost 2 bases, V lost 1 base, and 9 bases had no gene match. CDR3 sequence reads: CASSLSPPRQGGNQPQHF. The CDR3 nucleotides read TGTGCCAGCAGTTTATCCCCCCCCCGACAGGGGGGCAATCAGCCCCAGCATTTT.

The J gene is TRBJ1-3, the V gene TRBV28, with D unclear. The V end lost 10 bases, the J end lost 6 bases, and 7 bases lay between the germline ends. Germline CDR1 reads MDHEN; CDR2 reads SYDVKM. This CDR3 contains 10 residues. The CDR3 protein is CATSQNTIYF. DNA of the CDR3: TGTGCCACCAGCCAAAACACCATATATTTT.

This CDR3 reads CASSRQGALGEAFF. The CDR3 region has the DNA TGTGCCAGCAGCCGACAGGGGGCGTTGGGTGAAGCTTTCTTT. The genes are TRBV9 and TRBJ1-1; TRBD1 matches 10 bases. Trimming took 4 bases from V and 7 from J; bases not matched to a gene: 7. CDR3 length equals 14 residues. Germline V CDR1 and CDR2: SGDLS, YYNGEE.

V is TRBV5-1 and J is TRBJ2-1; D call uncertain. Trimming took off 0 bases at V and 0 bases at J, with 7 bases between the two ends. The CDR3 loop spans 15 amino acids. The V gene's germline CDR1 is SGHRS and CDR2 YFSETQ. CDR3 sequence reads: CASSLGPSSYNEQFF. The CDR3 coding sequence is TGCGCCAGCAGCTTGGGTCCGAGCTCCTACAATGAGCAGTTCTTC.

The chain uses TRBV7-8 and TRBJ1-4; 10 bases line up with TRBD1. J gave up 5 bases and V 3 bases, and 3 bases lay outside the gene matches. Germline-derived CDR1 and CDR2 are SGHVS and FQNEAQ. The CDR3 sequence is 15 residues long. In nucleotides, the CDR3 is TGTGCCAGCAGCTTTTGGACAGGGGGGAATGAAAAACTGTTTTTT. This translates into CASSFWTGGNEKLFF.

A remark on this clone: Other DNA sequences in this sample translate to the same CDR3. The J gene is TRBJ2-7, the V gene TRBV29-1; TRBD2 matches 8 bases. This CDR3 is built from 12 residues. Germline CDR1 and CDR2: SQVTM and ANQGSEA. V shed 6 bases, J shed 2 bases, and the junction held 3 bases outside the gene matches. The CDR3 sequence: CSVGRGTYEQYF. The CDR3 bases are TGCAGCGTCGGGAGGGGAACCTACGAGCAGTACTTC.

In this sample, this clone turned up a few times. V gene TRBV5-4 combines with J gene TRBJ2-3, with 13 bases matching TRBD2. Germline V CDR1 and CDR2: SGHNT, YYREEE (reference sequence). Germline trimming cut 4 bases from V and 0 bases from J; bases unmatched to any gene: 5. This CDR3 spans 17 amino acids. The CDR3 bases are TGTGCCAGCAGCGTTCCGACTAGCGGGAGGAGCACAGATACGCAGTATTTT. Its translation is CASSVPTSGRSTDTQYF. The variable domain in full, completed from reference TRBV5-4 and TRBJ2-3, reads ETGVTQSPTHLIKTRGQQVTLRCSSQSGHNTVSWYQQALGQGPQFIFQYYREEENGRGNFPPRFSGLQFPNYSSELNVNALELDDSALYLCASSVPTSGRSTDTQYFGPGTRLTVL.

The J gene is TRBJ1-1, the V gene TRBV5-1; the D gene is possibly TRBD1 (5 bases). CDR3 length: 15 amino acids. Per the germline V gene, CDR1 is SGHRS and CDR2 is YFSETQ. The germline V and J ends were trimmed by 0 bases and 3 bases, with 12 bases remaining between them. The CDR3 here is CASSLAGRRDTEAFF. CDR3 bases: TGCGCCAGCAGCTTGGCAGGGAGACGGGACACTGAAGCTTTCTTT.

The V and J genes are TRBV7-2 and TRBJ1-2, with unresolved D. From germline, CDR1 is SGHTA and CDR2 FQGNSA. V gave up 1 base and J gave up 2 bases, with 8 bases separating them. This CDR3 is 14 amino acids long. CDR3 DNA sequence: TGTGCCAGCAGCTTAGGAGGCGGGAACTATGGCTACACCTTC. This gives the protein CASSLGGGNYGYTF. The complete variable domain, with remaining parts taken from reference TRBV7-2 and TRBJ1-2, reads GAGVSQSPSNKVTEKGKDVELRCDPISGHTALYWYRQSLGQGLEFLIYFQGNSAPDKSGLPSDRFSAERTGGSVSTLTIQRTQQEDSAVYLCASSLGGGNYGYTFGSGTRLTVV.

V and J are TRBV7-3 and TRBJ2-2, with TRBD2 matching over 12 bases. Germline CDR1 reads SGHTA; CDR2 reads FQGTGA. CDR3 length equals 16 residues. Unmatched junction bases numbered 6, after V lost 5 bases and J lost 5 bases. The CDR3 DNA sequence: TGTGCCAGCAGCCTACTAGCGGGAGGCTTAACCGGGGAGCTGTTTTTT. This gives the protein CASSLLAGGLTGELFF.

The chain couples TRBV6-5 to TRBJ1-1; D ambiguous. Germline values: CDR1 MNHEY, CDR2 SVGAGI. CDR3 length: 12 residues. V gave up 6 bases and J gave up 4 bases, with 9 bases separating them. CDR3 residues: CASRRYGTEAFF. The CDR3 DNA sequence: TGTGCCAGCAGGCGGTATGGCACTGAAGCTTTCTTT.

This clone has at least ten counts. This sample includes further DNA sequences coding for the same CDR3. V and J are TRBV30 and TRBJ2-4; 12 nucleotides line up with TRBD1. The germline V gene encodes CDR1 GTSNPN and CDR2 SVGIG (reference sequence). V shed 3 bases, J shed 4 bases, and the junction held 7 bases outside the gene matches. This CDR3 region has 16 residues. CDR3 bases: TGTGCCTGGAGCGTCGGGACAGGGGGCGGTAAAAACATTCAGTACTTC. Translated, it gives CAWSVGTGGGKNIQYF.